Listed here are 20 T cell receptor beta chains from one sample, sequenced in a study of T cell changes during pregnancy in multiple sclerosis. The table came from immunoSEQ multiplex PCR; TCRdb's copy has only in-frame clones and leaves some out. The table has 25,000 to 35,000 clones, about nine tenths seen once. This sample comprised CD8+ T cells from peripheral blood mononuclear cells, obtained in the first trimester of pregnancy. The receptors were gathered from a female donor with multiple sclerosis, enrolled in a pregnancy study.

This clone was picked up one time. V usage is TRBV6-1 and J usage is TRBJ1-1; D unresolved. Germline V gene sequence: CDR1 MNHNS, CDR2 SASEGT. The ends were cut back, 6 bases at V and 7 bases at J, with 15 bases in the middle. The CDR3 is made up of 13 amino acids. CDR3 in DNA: TGTGCCAGCAGCGTGAGAGGCCTTTTTGAAGCTTTCTTT. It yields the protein CASSVRGLFEAFF.

As DNA, the CDR3 is TGTGCCAGCAGCGTATCGACAGGGAAAAACAATGAGCAGTTCTTC. Its protein is CASSVSTGKNNEQFF. The chain couples TRBV14 to TRBJ2-1; TRBD1 aligns across 7 bases. CDR3 size: 15 residues. Germline CDR1 is SGHDN and CDR2 is FVKESK. The V gene end was trimmed by 5 bases and the J gene end by 5 bases; junction bases not matched to a gene: 9.

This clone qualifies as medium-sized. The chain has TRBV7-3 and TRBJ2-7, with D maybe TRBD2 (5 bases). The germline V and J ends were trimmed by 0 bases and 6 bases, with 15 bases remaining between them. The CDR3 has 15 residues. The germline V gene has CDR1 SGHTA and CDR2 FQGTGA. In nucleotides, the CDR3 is TGTGCCAGCAGCTTAACGGTGGACTCGGGCTCCGAGCAGTACTTC. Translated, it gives CASSLTVDSGSEQYF.

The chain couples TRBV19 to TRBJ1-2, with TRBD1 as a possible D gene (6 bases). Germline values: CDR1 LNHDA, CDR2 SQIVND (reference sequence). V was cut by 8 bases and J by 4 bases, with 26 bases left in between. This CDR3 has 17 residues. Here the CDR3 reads CASAPQGLGMMVYGYTF. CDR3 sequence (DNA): TGTGCCAGTGCCCCCCAGGGGTTGGGAATGATGGTCTATGGCTACACCTTC.

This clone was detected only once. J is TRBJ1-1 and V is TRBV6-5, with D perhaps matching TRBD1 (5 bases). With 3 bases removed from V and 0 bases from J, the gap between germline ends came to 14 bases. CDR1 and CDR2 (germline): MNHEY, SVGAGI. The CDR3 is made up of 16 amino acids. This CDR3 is CASSYKLTGLNTEAFF. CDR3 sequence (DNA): TGTGCCAGCAGTTATAAGTTAACAGGCTTGAACACTGAAGCTTTCTTT.

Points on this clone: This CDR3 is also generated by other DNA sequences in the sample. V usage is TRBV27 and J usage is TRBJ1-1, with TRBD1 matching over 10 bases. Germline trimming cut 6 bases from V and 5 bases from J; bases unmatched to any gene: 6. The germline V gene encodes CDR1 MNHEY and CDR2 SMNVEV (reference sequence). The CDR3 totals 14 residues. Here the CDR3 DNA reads TGTGCCAGCAGCCCGGGGACAGGGGTTACTGAAGCTTTCTTT. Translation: CASSPGTGVTEAFF.

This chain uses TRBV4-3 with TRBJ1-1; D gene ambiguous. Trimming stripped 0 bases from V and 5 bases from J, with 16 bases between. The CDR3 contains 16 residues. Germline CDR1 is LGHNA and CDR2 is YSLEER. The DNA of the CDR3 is TGCGCCAGCAGCCAAGATCTAGGCAGCCGAACAACTGAAGCTTTCTTT. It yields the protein CASSQDLGSRTTEAFF.

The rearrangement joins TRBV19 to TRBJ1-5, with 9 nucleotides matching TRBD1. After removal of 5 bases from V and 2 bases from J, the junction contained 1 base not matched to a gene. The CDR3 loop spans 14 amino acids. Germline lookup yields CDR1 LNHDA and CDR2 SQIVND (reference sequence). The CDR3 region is CASSWDRGNQPQHF. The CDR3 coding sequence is TGTGCCAGTAGTTGGGACAGGGGCAATCAGCCCCAGCATTTT.

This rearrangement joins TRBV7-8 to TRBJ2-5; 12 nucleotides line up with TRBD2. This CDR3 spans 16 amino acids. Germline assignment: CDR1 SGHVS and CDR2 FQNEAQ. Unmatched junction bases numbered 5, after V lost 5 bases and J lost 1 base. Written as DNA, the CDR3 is TGTGCCAGCAGCACCGGACTAGCGGGAAGCCAAGAGACCCAGTACTTC. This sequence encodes CASSTGLAGSQETQYF.

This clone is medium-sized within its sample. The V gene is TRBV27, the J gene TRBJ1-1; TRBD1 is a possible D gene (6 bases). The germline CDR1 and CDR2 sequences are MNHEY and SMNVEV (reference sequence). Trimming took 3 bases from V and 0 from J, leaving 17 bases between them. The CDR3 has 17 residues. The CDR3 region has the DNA TGTGCCAGCAGTTTGGATAGGGGGACATTCATGAACACTGAAGCTTTCTTT. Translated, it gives CASSLDRGTFMNTEAFF.

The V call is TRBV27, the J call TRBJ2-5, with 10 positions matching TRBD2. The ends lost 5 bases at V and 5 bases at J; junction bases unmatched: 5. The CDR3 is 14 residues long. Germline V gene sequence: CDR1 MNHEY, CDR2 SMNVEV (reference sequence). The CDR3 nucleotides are TGTGCCAGCAGTCCTAGCGGGAGCGGGGAGACCCAGTACTTC. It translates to CASSPSGSGETQYF.

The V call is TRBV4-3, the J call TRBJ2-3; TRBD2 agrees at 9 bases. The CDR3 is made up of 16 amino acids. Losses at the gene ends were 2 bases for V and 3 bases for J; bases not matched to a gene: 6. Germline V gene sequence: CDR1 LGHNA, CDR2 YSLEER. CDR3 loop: CASSQRAGGQTDTQYF. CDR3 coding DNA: TGCGCCAGCAGCCAAAGGGCGGGGGGGCAGACAGATACGCAGTATTTT.

CDR3 DNA: TGTGCCTGGAGTGTATGGGTACAGGGGCGGGACTATGGCTACACCTTC. It is translated as CAWSVWVQGRDYGYTF. The rearrangement uses TRBV30 and TRBJ1-2; 7 bases match TRBD1. Germline V gene lookup returns CDR1 GTSNPN and CDR2 SVGIG (reference sequence). The CDR3 sequence is 16 residues long. V gave up 0 bases and J gave up 3 bases; unmatched junction bases: 10.

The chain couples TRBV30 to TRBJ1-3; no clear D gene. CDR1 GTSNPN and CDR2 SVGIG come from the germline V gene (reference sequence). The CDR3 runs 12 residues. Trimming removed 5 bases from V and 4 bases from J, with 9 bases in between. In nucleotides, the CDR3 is TGTGCCTGGGCCGGGATAGGAAACACCATATATTTT. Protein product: CAWAGIGNTIYF.

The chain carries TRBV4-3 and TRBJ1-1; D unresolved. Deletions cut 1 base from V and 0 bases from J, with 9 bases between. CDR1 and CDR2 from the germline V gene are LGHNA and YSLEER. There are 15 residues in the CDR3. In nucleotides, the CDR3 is TGCGCCAGCAGCCAAGGGAGGGCCCTGAACACTGAAGCTTTCTTT. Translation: CASSQGRALNTEAFF.

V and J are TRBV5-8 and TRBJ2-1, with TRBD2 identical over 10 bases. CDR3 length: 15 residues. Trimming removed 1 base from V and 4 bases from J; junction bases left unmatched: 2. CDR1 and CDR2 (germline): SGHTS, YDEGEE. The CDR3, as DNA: TGTGCCAGCAGCTTGCTAGCGGGAGTGTACAATGAGCAGTTCTTC. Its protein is CASSLLAGVYNEQFF.

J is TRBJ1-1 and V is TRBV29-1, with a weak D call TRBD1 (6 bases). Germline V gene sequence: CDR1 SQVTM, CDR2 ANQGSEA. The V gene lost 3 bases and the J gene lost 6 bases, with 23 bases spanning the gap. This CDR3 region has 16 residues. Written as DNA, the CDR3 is TGCAGCGTTGAGTGGGCGGGGGGGGGCCCTTTGGCTGAAGCTTTCTTT. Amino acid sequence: CSVEWAGGGPLAEAFF.

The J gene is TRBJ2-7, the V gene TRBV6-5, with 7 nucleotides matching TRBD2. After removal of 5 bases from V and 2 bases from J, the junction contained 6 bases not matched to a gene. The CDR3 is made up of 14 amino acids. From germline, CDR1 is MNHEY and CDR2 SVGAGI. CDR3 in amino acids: CASSQLAAAYEQYF. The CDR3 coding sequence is TGTGCCAGCAGTCAGCTAGCGGCCGCCTACGAGCAGTACTTC.

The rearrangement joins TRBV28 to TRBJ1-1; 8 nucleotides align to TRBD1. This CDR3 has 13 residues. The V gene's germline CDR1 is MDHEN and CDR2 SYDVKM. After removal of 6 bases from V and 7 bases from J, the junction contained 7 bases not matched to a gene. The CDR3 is CASRYGTGFEAFF. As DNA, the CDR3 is TGTGCCAGCAGGTATGGGACAGGCTTTGAAGCTTTCTTT.

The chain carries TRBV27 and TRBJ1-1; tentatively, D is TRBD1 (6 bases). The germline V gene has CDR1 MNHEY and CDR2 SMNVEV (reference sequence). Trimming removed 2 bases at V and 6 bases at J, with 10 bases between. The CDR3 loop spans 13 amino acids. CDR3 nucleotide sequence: TGTGCCAGCAGTTTAAGGGGGGGCGCTGAAGCTTTCTTT. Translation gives CASSLRGGAEAFF.